The 17 T cell receptor beta chains reported below all come from one sample, sequenced in a study of technical replicates of blood from a few donors. The assay was immunoSEQ multiplex PCR, and TCRdb's table has in-frame clones only and misses some. This table has 55,000 to 75,000 clones, around 85% appearing once. The sequencing sample was made of PBMCs. The receptors originated from a human donor in good health. Some clones in this sample may be carry-over from other donors' samples.

The chain uses TRBV5-1 and TRBJ1-1, with D maybe TRBD1 (6 bases). V shed 4 bases and J shed 1 base, with 11 bases lying between them. CDR3 length: 14 amino acids. Germline CDR1 and CDR2: SGHRS and YFSETQ. The DNA of the CDR3 is TGCGCCAGCAGCAATGGACAGCAGAACACTGAAGCTTTCTTT. It is translated as CASSNGQQNTEAFF.

V usage is TRBV10-3 and J usage is TRBJ2-4; a possible D gene is TRBD1 (6 bases). Germline-derived CDR1 and CDR2 are ENHRY and SYGVKD. Trimming took off 2 bases at V and 2 bases at J, with 13 bases between the two ends. This CDR3 comprises 16 residues. The CDR3 region is CAISEAGDVTKNIQYF. The CDR3, as DNA: TGTGCCATCAGTGAGGCAGGGGATGTGACCAAAAACATTCAGTACTTC.

The V and J genes are TRBV7-3 and TRBJ2-7, with D maybe TRBD2 (6 bases). V lost 1 base, J lost 3 bases, and 10 bases lay in between. The CDR3 contains 14 residues. Germline CDR1 reads SGHTA; CDR2 reads FQGTGA. CDR3 bases: TGTGCCAGCAGCTTAAGCGGCGGGAACTACGAGCAGTACTTC. Its protein is CASSLSGGNYEQYF.

This sequence joins TRBV6-4 and TRBJ2-1; D might be TRBD2 (5 bases). CDR1 is MRHNA, CDR2 SNTAGT, per germline. The CDR3 loop spans 13 amino acids. V was trimmed by 0 bases and J by 8 bases, leaving 8 bases between them. The CDR3 coding sequence is TGTGCCAGCAGTGACTCCTTGCGGGATGAGCAGTTCTTC. Residues: CASSDSLRDEQFF.

This rearrangement joins TRBV11-2 to TRBJ2-7; no firm D call. The CDR3 contains 12 residues. V lost 11 bases to trimming and J lost 7 bases, with 18 bases between them. In germline, CDR1 is SGHAT, CDR2 FQNNGV. The CDR3 reads CAVRLDSREQYF. In nucleotides, the CDR3 is TGTGCCGTACGACTCGATTCTCGTGAGCAGTACTTC.

The rearrangement joins TRBV5-1 to TRBJ2-1, with TRBD2 as a possible D gene (6 bases). The CDR3 is 14 amino acids. Germline V lookup: CDR1 SGHRS, CDR2 YFSETQ. V was clipped by 4 bases and J by 6 bases, with 14 bases between them. In nucleotides, the CDR3 is TGCGCCAGCAGCCCGTCTAGCGTACCCAATGAGCAGTTCTTC. Translating it yields CASSPSSVPNEQFF.

CDR3 sequence reads: CSVSGGRGEQYF. The DNA of the CDR3 is TGCAGCGTTTCCGGGGGAAGGGGCGAGCAGTACTTC. The chain uses TRBV29-1 and TRBJ2-7; possible D gene TRBD2, 6 bases. Germline CDR1 SQVTM, CDR2 ANQGSEA. The V end was cut by 5 bases, the J end by 6 bases, with 14 bases between. The CDR3 has 12 residues.

V gene TRBV5-5 combines with J gene TRBJ2-7; 7 nucleotides align to TRBD1. The CDR3 contains 14 residues. Germline trimming cut 1 base from V and 3 bases from J; bases unmatched to any gene: 4. Germline loops: CDR1 SGHKS, CDR2 YYEKEE (reference sequence). In DNA, the CDR3 is TGTGCCAGCAGCTTGATCGGACAGGACTACGAGCAGTACTTC. It is translated as CASSLIGQDYEQYF.

The chain carries TRBV7-2 and TRBJ1-6; 10 bases map to TRBD1. The CDR3 consists of 15 residues. Per germline, CDR1 SGHTA and CDR2 FQGNSA. The V gene end was trimmed by 0 bases and the J gene end by 10 bases; junction bases not matched to a gene: 3. CDR3 residues: CASSLAGTGVSPLHF. The CDR3 nucleotides read TGTGCCAGCAGCTTAGCCGGGACAGGGGTATCACCCCTCCACTTT.

The chain links TRBV9 to TRBJ1-3, with TRBD1 identical over 8 bases. The CDR3 totals 17 residues. The J segment lost 1 base and the V segment lost 0 bases, leaving 6 bases of the junction unmatched. Looked up from germline, CDR1 is SGDLS and CDR2 is YYNGEE. CDR3 sequence reads: CASSVADRVTSGNTIYF. The CDR3 DNA is TGTGCCAGCAGCGTAGCGGACAGGGTAACGTCTGGAAACACCATATATTTT.

J is TRBJ2-7 and V is TRBV5-4; 10 nucleotides match TRBD1. Germline-derived CDR1 and CDR2 are SGHNT and YYREEE (reference sequence). The CDR3 is 15 residues long. The ends lost 3 bases at V and 3 bases at J; junction bases unmatched: 6. The CDR3 sequence: CASSSPDRGSYEQYF. The CDR3 region has the DNA TGTGCCAGCAGCTCTCCGGACAGGGGGAGCTACGAGCAGTACTTC.

This sequence joins TRBV18 and TRBJ2-7; 9 nucleotides agree with TRBD1. The CDR3 contains 15 residues. Trimming cost V 6 bases and J 0 bases; bases outside gene matches: 6. Germline V gives CDR1 KGHSH, CDR2 LQKENI. CDR3 coding DNA: TGTGCCAGCTCTCTACAGGGGGCGAGCTCCTACGAGCAGTACTTC. This gives the protein CASSLQGASSYEQYF.

This clone was counted between two and nine times. In nucleotides, the CDR3 is TGTGCCAGTATCCTTACCGGGACAGTCAAAAACTATGGCTACACCTTC. This codes for CASILTGTVKNYGYTF. This chain uses TRBV19 with TRBJ1-2; the match to TRBD1 covers 7 bases. CDR1 is LNHDA and CDR2 is SQIVND in the germline V gene (reference sequence). The trim removed 7 bases at V and 2 bases at J, leaving 13 bases unmatched. The CDR3 loop spans 16 amino acids.

The chain employs TRBV4-3 and TRBJ1-2, with a possible D match to TRBD1 (6 bases). CDR1 is LGHNA and CDR2 is YSLEER in the germline V gene. The CDR3 is made up of 18 amino acids. Trimming removed 0 bases at V and 3 bases at J, with 20 bases between. The CDR3 bases are TGCGCCAGCAGCCAAGAAGAGGGGGGGTGGTCGAGCCACTATGGCTACACCTTC. This codes for CASSQEEGGWSSHYGYTF.

The genes are TRBV2 and TRBJ1-2, with D tentatively TRBD1 (5 bases). Germline V gives CDR1 SNHLY, CDR2 FYNNEI. The CDR3 spans 13 residues. V was trimmed by 7 bases and J by 8 bases, leaving 17 bases between them. In nucleotides, the CDR3 is TGTGCCAGCATCCAGACAGACGGAGGGGGCTACACCTTC. Protein product: CASIQTDGGGYTF.

The genes are TRBV7-2 and TRBJ1-4, with a possible D match to TRBD1 (5 bases). Germline V gene lookup returns CDR1 SGHTA and CDR2 FQGNSA. V gave up 3 bases and J gave up 8 bases, with 16 bases separating them. The CDR3 has 15 amino acids. The CDR3 DNA sequence: TGTGCCAGCAGCTTGGGTGGTCAGGGTTGGGAAAAACTGTTTTTT. Amino acid sequence: CASSLGGQGWEKLFF.

The rearrangement joins TRBV28 to TRBJ2-1, with 8 bases matching TRBD2. The V gene end was trimmed by 7 bases and the J gene end by 7 bases; junction bases not matched to a gene: 6. Germline V lookup: CDR1 MDHEN, CDR2 SYDVKM. The CDR3 totals 13 residues. DNA of the CDR3: TGTGCCAGCATTACTAGCGGAGCTAATGAGCAGTTCTTC. Its protein product is CASITSGANEQFF.